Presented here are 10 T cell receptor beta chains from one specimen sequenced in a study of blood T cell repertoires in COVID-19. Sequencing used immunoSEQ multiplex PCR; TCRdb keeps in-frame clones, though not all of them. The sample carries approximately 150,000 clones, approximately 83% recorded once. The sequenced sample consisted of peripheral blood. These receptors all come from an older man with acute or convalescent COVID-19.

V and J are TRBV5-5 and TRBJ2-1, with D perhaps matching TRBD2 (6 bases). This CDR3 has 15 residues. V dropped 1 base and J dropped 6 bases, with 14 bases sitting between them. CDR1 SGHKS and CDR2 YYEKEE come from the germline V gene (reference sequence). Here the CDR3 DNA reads TGTGCCAGCAGCTTGCCGGGAGAAGGTGGCAATGAGCAGTTCTTC. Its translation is CASSLPGEGGNEQFF.

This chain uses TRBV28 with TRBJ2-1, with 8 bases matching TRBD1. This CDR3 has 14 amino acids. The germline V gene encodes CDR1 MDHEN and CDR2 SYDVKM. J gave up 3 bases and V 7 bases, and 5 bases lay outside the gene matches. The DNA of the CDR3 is TGTGCCAGCACGCCCGGGACAGGCTACAATGAGCAGTTCTTC. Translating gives CASTPGTGYNEQFF. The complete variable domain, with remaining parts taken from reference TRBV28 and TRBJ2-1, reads DVKVTQSSRYLVKRTGEKVFLECVQDMDHENMFWYRQDPGLGLRLIYFSYDVKMKEKGDIPEGYSVSREKKERFSLILESASTNQTSMYLCASTPGTGYNEQFFGPGTRLTVL.

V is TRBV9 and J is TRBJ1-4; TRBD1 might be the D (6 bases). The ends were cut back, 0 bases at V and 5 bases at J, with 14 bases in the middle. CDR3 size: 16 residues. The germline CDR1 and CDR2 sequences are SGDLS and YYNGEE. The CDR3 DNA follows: TGTGCCAGCAGCGTAGACTGGTCCGGACAGAATGAAAAACTGTTTTTT. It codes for CASSVDWSGQNEKLFF.

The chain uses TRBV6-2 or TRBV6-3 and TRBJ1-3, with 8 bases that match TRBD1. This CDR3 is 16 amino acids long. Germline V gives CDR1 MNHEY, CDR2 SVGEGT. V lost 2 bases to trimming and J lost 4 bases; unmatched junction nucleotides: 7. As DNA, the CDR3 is TGTGCCAGCAGTTACCCCGGACAGGGCACCGGAAACACCATATATTTT. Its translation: CASSYPGQGTGNTIYF.

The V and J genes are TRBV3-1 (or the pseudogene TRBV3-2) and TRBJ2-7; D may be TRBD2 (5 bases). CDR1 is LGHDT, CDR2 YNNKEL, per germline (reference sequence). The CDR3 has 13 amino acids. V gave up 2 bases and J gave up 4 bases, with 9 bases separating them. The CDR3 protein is CASSQLTSYEQYF. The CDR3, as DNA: TGTGCCAGCAGCCAACTAACTAGTTACGAGCAGTACTTC.

This CDR3 is CATSSLPGQGPNEQFF. The CDR3 nucleotides are TGTGCCACCAGCAGCCTTCCGGGACAGGGACCCAATGAGCAGTTCTTC. The chain recombines TRBV15 with TRBJ2-1; 9 positions match TRBD1. With V trimmed by 3 bases and J by 6 bases, 9 bases remained unmatched. CDR1 is LNHNV and CDR2 is YYDKDF in the germline V gene (reference sequence). The CDR3 extends over 16 amino acids.

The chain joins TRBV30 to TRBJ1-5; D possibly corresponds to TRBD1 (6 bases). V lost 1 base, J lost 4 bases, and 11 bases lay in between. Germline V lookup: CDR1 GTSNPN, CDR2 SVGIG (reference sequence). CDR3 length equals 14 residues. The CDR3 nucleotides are TGTGCCTGGAGTGGGACAGCGGAGAATCAGCCCCAGCATTTT. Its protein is CAWSGTAENQPQHF.

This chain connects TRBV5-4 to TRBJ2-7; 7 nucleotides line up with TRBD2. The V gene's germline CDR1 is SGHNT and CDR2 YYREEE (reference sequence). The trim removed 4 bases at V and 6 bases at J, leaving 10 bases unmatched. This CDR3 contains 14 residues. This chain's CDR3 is CASSLRTSPTEQYF. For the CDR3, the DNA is TGTGCCAGCAGCCTACGGACTAGTCCCACCGAGCAGTACTTC. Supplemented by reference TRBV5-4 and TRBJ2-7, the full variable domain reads ETGVTQSPTHLIKTRGQQVTLRCSSQSGHNTVSWYQQALGQGPQFIFQYYREEENGRGNFPPRFSGLQFPNYSSELNVNALELDDSALYLCASSLRTSPTEQYFGPGTRLTVT.

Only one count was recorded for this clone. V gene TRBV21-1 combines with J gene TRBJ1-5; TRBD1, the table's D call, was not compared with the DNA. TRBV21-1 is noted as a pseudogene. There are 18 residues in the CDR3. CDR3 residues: CASSKVRQGRLGNQPQHF. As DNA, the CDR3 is TGTGCCAGCAGCAAAGTCAGGCAGGGAAGGTTAGGGAATCAGCCCCAGCATTTT.

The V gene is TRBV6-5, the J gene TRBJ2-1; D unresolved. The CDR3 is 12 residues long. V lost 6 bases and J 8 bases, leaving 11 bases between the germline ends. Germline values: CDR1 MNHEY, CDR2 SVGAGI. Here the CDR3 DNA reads TGTGCCAGCAGCCGAGAGAAATATGAGCAGTTCTTC. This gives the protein CASSREKYEQFF.